This section outlines one TCR beta chain sequence together with its context. The junction does not match germline at one end; this may be a read error. These data belong to a study of blood T cell repertoires in COVID-19. Study-wide context: The cDNA or gDNA used as material had been derived from T cells, B-cell-depleted T cells, or PBMCs.

Sequencing used immunoSEQ multiplex PCR; TCRdb keeps in-frame clones, though not all of them. The data show approximately 120,000 clones, with nearly 85% seen just once and 6.5% to 8% held by the top ten. This CDR3 has 16 amino acids. CDR1 is SGHRS and CDR2 is YFSETQ in the germline V gene. The clonotype originates from a woman in her forties or fifties with acute or convalescent COVID-19. The chain combines TRBV5-1 with TRBJ2-1, with 8 bases identical to TRBD1. The sample consisted of peripheral blood. This CDR3 is CASSSGQGGSHNEQFF. Written as DNA, the CDR3 is TGCGCCAGCAGTTCCGGACAGGGAGGCTCCCACAATGAGCAGTTCTTC.